This is a list of T cell receptor beta chains from one sample in a study of OX40 agonist ivuxolimab in advanced cancers. Libraries were prepared by immunoSEQ multiplex PCR; TCRdb keeps only in-frame clonotypes and omits some of them. The sample shows under 50,000 clones, around nine tenths of them seen only once. The sample was CD4+ or CD8+ T cells sorted from blood, taken in a trial of the OX40 agonist ivuxolimab. These receptors were collected from an adult with an advanced solid tumor such as melanoma, head and neck, liver or kidney cancer. Each CDR3 is given with its conserved first and last residue. D genes are given only for firm matches. Rows give clone size only sometimes, using once, few, many, or a class for an expanded clone.

j_call,clone_size,v_call,d_call,cdr3_nt,cdr3_aa
TRBJ2-2,once,TRBV5-1,-,TGCGCCAGCAGCTTGCAAGGGACCGGGGAGCTGTTTTTT,CASSLQGTGELFF
TRBJ2-7,once,TRBV28,TRBD2,TGTGCCAGCAGTAACTTGGGACTAGCGGGAGTAGACCGAGAGCAGTACTTC,CASSNLGLAGVDREQYF
TRBJ2-7,-,TRBV14,-,TGTGCCAGCAGAGGTCAACTTCGCTACGAGCAGTACTTC,CASRGQLRYEQYF
TRBJ2-1,once,TRBV15,-,TGTGCCACCCACGGGAGTTCAAACAATGAGCAGTTCTTC,CATHGSSNNEQFF
TRBJ2-7,-,TRBV5-6,TRBD2,TGTGCCAGCAGCCTGGGGCTAGCGGTGTCCTACGAGCAGTACTTC,CASSLGLAVSYEQYF
TRBJ1-1,-,TRBV30,-,TGTGCCTGGAGGAGAACTCCATGGAACACTGAAGCTTTCTTT,CAWRRTPWNTEAFF
TRBJ2-2,-,TRBV10-3,-,TGTGCCATCAGTCTCCCCACCGGGGAGCTGTTTTTT,CAISLPTGELFF
TRBJ1-2,-,TRBV5-4,-,TGTGCCAGCAGCTTTGCGCAGGGGTCGGACTATGGCTACACCTTC,CASSFAQGSDYGYTF
TRBJ1-5,-,TRBV5-8,TRBD1,TGTGCCAGCGGCAGGGGGCAGCCCCAGCATTTT,CASGRGQPQHF
TRBJ2-7,-,TRBV4-1,-,TGCGCCAGCAGCCAAGCTGAGGGACAAAAAATTCGTTCCTACGAGCAGTACTTC,CASSQAEGQKIRSYEQYF